The 18 T cell receptor beta chains below were found in one sample sequenced in a study. TCRdb itself ran the 5' RACE reads through MiXCR, one entry per CDR3 protein. The repertoire holds about 55,000 distinct CDR3 sequences, with less than 25% as singletons. Treg sorting used a CD4+CD25+CD127-/low gate. The sequenced sample consisted of tumor-infiltrating Tregs sorted from the breast tumor. The receptors were gathered from a female donor with breast cancer.

This clonotype was detected many times. The V and J genes are TRBV5-1 and TRBJ2-2, with D possibly being TRBD1 (6 bases). This CDR3 is built from 16 residues. The V end lost 1 base, the J end lost 2 bases, and 12 bases lay between the germline ends. Germline-derived CDR1 and CDR2 are SGHRS and YFSETQ. The CDR3 spells CASSLRGQSNTGELFF. In DNA, the CDR3 is TGCGCCAGCAGCTTGCGGGGACAATCAAACACCGGGGAGCTGTTTTTT.

V gene TRBV7-6 combines with J gene TRBJ2-1; 15 nucleotides match TRBD2. CDR3 size: 17 residues. The germline CDR1 and CDR2 sequences are SGHVS and FNYEAQ. J was trimmed by 6 bases and V by 6 bases; bases with no gene match: 9. For the CDR3, the DNA is TGTGCCAGCAGTCTTGGACTAGCGGGGGGGGTACTCAATGAGCAGTTCTTC. Encoded protein: CASSLGLAGGVLNEQFF.

Details on this clonotype: A read error is possible here, since a much larger clone lies one base away. The gene calls are TRBV5-1 and TRBJ1-4; 9 bases are shared with TRBD1. The CDR3 runs 14 residues. Germline V gene data show CDR1 as SGHRS and CDR2 as YFSETQ. For the CDR3, the DNA is TGCGCCAGCCGGACTGGGACAGGGAATGAAAAACTGATTTTT. The encoded protein is CASRTGTGNEKLIF.

On this clonotype: The conserved final phenylalanine or tryptophan is absent from the CDR3, which likely points to a read error. The V and J genes are TRBV12-3 or TRBV12-4 and TRBJ1-5; D is possibly TRBD1 (6 bases). Trimming left V 5 bases short and J 4 bases short, with 9 bases between. CDR3 length: 13 amino acids. The CDR3 reads CASSKTGNQPQHC. CDR3 DNA: TGTGCCAGCAGTAAAACAGGGAATCAGCCCCAGCATTGT.

This clonotype has ten or more counts. This sequence joins TRBV20-1 and TRBJ2-2; D gene ambiguous. Trimming left V 2 bases short and J 1 base short, with 8 bases between. Germline V gene sequence: CDR1 DFQATT, CDR2 SNEGSKA (reference sequence). The CDR3 is made up of 14 amino acids. The CDR3 nucleotides are TGCAGTGCTAGAAAGTCTGGGAACACCGGGGAGCTGTTTTTT. It translates to CSARKSGNTGELFF.

This clonotype has a count of ten or more. V is TRBV20-1 and J is TRBJ1-5; possible D gene TRBD1, 6 bases. Germline CDR1 DFQATT, CDR2 SNEGSKA (reference sequence). The V and J ends lost 6 bases and 6 bases respectively, with 12 bases between them. This CDR3 is 12 amino acids long. DNA of the CDR3: TGCAGTGCAGGGGGAGTAGGTCAGCCCCAGCATTTT. Translated: CSAGGVGQPQHF.

At least ten counts were recorded for this clonotype. This chain joins TRBV4-1 and TRBJ1-2; the D is unclear. Germline CDR1 and CDR2: MGHRA and YSYEKL. The CDR3 extends over 13 amino acids. Trimming stripped 4 bases from V and 8 bases from J, with 14 bases between. The CDR3 coding sequence is TGCGCCAGCAGCCGGGATCCAGTGAGCGGCTACACCTTC. It translates to CASSRDPVSGYTF.

This clonotype was detected many times. J is TRBJ1-5 and V is TRBV15; tentative D call: TRBD1 (6 bases). The V gene lost 0 bases and the J gene lost 7 bases, with 16 bases spanning the gap. Germline lookup yields CDR1 LNHNV and CDR2 YYDKDF (reference sequence). The CDR3 totals 16 residues. The CDR3 sequence: CATSRDKGGRGQPQHF. CDR3 nucleotides: TGTGCCACCAGCAGAGATAAGGGGGGAAGAGGCCAGCCCCAGCATTTT.

This rearrangement joins TRBV12-3 or TRBV12-4 to TRBJ2-3, with TRBD2 matching 9 bases. CDR3 length: 14 residues. V gave up 10 bases and J gave up 2 bases; unmatched junction bases: 7. This chain's CDR3 is CATTTSGLTDTQYF. The CDR3 bases are TGTGCCACTACGACTAGCGGCCTCACAGATACGCAGTATTTT.

The sample holds a few counts of this clonotype. The chain joins TRBV7-2 to TRBJ2-4; 8 positions match TRBD1. This CDR3 region has 16 residues. Trimming took 3 bases from V and 0 from J; bases not matched to a gene: 4. Germline CDR1 and CDR2: SGHTA and FQGNSA. CDR3 in amino acids: CASSLGTGLAKNIQYF. The CDR3, as DNA: TGTGCCAGCAGCTTGGGGACAGGCCTAGCCAAAAACATTCAGTACTTC. Based on the CDR3 plus reference TRBV7-2 and TRBJ2-4, the full variable domain is GAGVSQSPSNKVTEKGKDVELRCDPISGHTALYWYRQSLGQGLEFLIYFQGNSAPDKSGLPSDRFSAERTGGSVSTLTIQRTQQEDSAVYLCASSLGTGLAKNIQYFGAGTRLSVL.

Worth noting for this clonotype: This may be a read error, as it is one base from a much larger clone. The chain carries TRBV15 and TRBJ2-3; D gene unclear. The CDR3 is made up of 13 amino acids. From germline, CDR1 is LNHNV and CDR2 YYDKDF (reference sequence). CDR3 sequence: CASSRTATDTQYF. DNA for the CDR3: TGTGCCTCCAGCAGAACTGCCACAGATACGCAGTATTTT. The full variable domain, rest sourced from reference TRBV15 and TRBJ2-3, is DAMVIQNPRYQVTQFGKPVTLSCSQTLNHNVMYWYQQKSSQAPKLLFHYYDKDFNNEADTPDNFQSRRPNTSFCFLDIRSPGLGDTAMYLCASSRTATDTQYFGPGTRLTVL.

The chain carries TRBV7-8 and TRBJ1-1; D gene ambiguous. V gave up 9 bases and J gave up 0 bases, with 11 bases separating them. The germline V gene encodes CDR1 SGHVS and CDR2 FQNEAQ. This CDR3 is built from 13 residues. DNA of the CDR3: TGTGCCAGTAACAGCGTGATGAACACTGAAGCTTTCTTT. The encoded protein is CASNSVMNTEAFF.

This clonotype occurred many times. J is TRBJ2-7 and V is TRBV12-3 or TRBV12-4; TRBD1 agrees at 11 bases. With V trimmed by 5 bases and J by 3 bases, 3 bases remained unmatched. The CDR3 consists of 14 residues. CDR3 in DNA: TGTGCCAGCAGTCCAGGGACAGGGGGCTACGAGCAGTACTTC. The encoded protein is CASSPGTGGYEQYF.

The genes are TRBV7-9 and TRBJ2-7; 8 nucleotides match TRBD1. In germline, CDR1 is SEHNR, CDR2 FQNEAQ (reference sequence). Trimming at V came to 2 bases and at J to 7 bases, leaving 13 bases not matched to a gene. The CDR3 runs to 16 residues. The DNA for the CDR3 is TGTGCCAGCAGCTTAAACTCGGCAGGGGGCTTAAGTGAGCAGTACTTC. It encodes CASSLNSAGGLSEQYF.

The J gene is TRBJ1-1, the V gene TRBV9; TRBD1 might be the D (6 bases). The CDR3 has 15 residues. CDR1 SGDLS and CDR2 YYNGEE come from the germline V gene. V lost 2 bases, J lost 4 bases, and 15 bases lay in between. CDR3 region: CASSVLGDTGTEAFF. The DNA for the CDR3 is TGTGCCAGCAGCGTCCTTGGGGACACGGGCACTGAAGCTTTCTTT.

This clonotype was counted only a few times. The chain employs TRBV5-6 and TRBJ2-5, with D perhaps assigned TRBD1 or TRBD2 (6 bases each). The CDR3 has 16 residues. V was trimmed by 4 bases and J by 5 bases, leaving 21 bases between them. Germline V lookup: CDR1 SGHDT, CDR2 YYEEEE. The CDR3 sequence is CASSRLRGPNWETQYF. The CDR3 nucleotides read TGTGCCAGCAGCCGTCTCCGGGGGCCGAATTGGGAGACCCAGTACTTC.

This clonotype showed up just a few times. This chain joins TRBV7-6 and TRBJ1-2, with D uncertain. Germline V gene data show CDR1 as SGHVS and CDR2 as FNYEAQ. V was shortened by 1 base and J by 4 bases, with 7 bases between the two germline ends. CDR3 size: 13 residues. The CDR3 spells CASSLEHGYGYTF. CDR3 DNA: TGTGCCAGCAGCTTAGAACATGGCTATGGCTACACCTTC.

The J gene is TRBJ2-7, the V gene TRBV28, with 9 nucleotides matching TRBD1. This CDR3 region has 13 residues. With 5 bases clipped from V and 3 bases from J, the junction kept 2 bases outside the gene matches. Germline V CDR1 and CDR2: MDHEN, SYDVKM. This CDR3 is CASSRDRDYEQYF. For the CDR3, the DNA is TGTGCCAGCAGTCGGGACAGGGACTACGAGCAGTACTTC.